Listed here are 18 T cell receptor beta chains from one sample, sequenced in a study of blood T cell repertoires in COVID-19. Clones were sequenced by immunoSEQ multiplex PCR, and TCRdb holds only the in-frame ones, with some missing. There are some 130,000 clones in the sample; about 89% occur only once, and about an eighth lies in the top ten. Material for sequencing was peripheral blood. Receptors were obtained from an older woman with COVID-19, enrolled during active disease.

V gene TRBV2 combines with J gene TRBJ1-2; 10 nucleotides match TRBD1. Germline CDR1 and CDR2: SNHLY and FYNNEI. The CDR3 spans 11 residues. V gave up 6 bases and J gave up 11 bases; unmatched junction bases: 3. CDR3 amino acids: CASRRDRGYTF. CDR3 nucleotides: TGTGCCAGCAGGCGGGACAGGGGTTACACCTTC.

The chain combines TRBV13 with TRBJ2-7; D may be TRBD1 (7 bases). This CDR3 region has 14 residues. Germline loops: CDR1 PRHDT, CDR2 FYEKMQ (reference sequence). V lost 1 base, J lost 6 bases, and 13 bases lay in between. In DNA, the CDR3 is TGTGCCAGCAGCTTAGAAGGGCAGGGGGGCGAGCAGTACTTC. Translated, it gives CASSLEGQGGEQYF.

The rearrangement uses TRBV27 and TRBJ1-5, with a tentative D call TRBD1 (6 bases). This CDR3 contains 15 residues. Trimming stripped 5 bases from V and 6 bases from J, with 17 bases between. Germline loops: CDR1 MNHEY, CDR2 SMNVEV (reference sequence). The CDR3: CASSPLHRAGQPQHF. The CDR3 DNA follows: TGTGCCAGCAGTCCCCTCCACAGGGCGGGTCAGCCCCAGCATTTT.

This clone was found a few times. This chain joins TRBV7-8 and TRBJ2-2; perhaps TRBD1 as D (6 bases). V lost 1 base, J lost 3 bases, and 15 bases lay in between. Germline assignment: CDR1 SGHVS and CDR2 FQNEAQ. The CDR3 is made up of 17 amino acids. CDR3 protein: CASSLGFSQGYTGELFF. The CDR3 region has the DNA TGTGCCAGCAGCTTAGGGTTCAGCCAGGGGTACACCGGGGAGCTGTTTTTT. Using reference TRBV7-8 and TRBJ2-2 for the parts outside the CDR3, the full variable domain is GAGVSQSPRYKVAKRGQDVALRCDPISGHVSLFWYQQALGQGPEFLTYFQNEAQLDKSGLPSDRFFAERPEGSVSTLKIQRTQQEDSAVYLCASSLGFSQGYTGELFFGEGSRLTVL.

V and J are TRBV2 and TRBJ2-2, with D possibly TRBD2 on 6 matching bases. V lost 6 bases, J lost 0 bases, and 17 bases lay in between. Germline V CDR1 and CDR2: SNHLY, FYNNEI. The CDR3 spans 17 residues. The CDR3 loop is CASRAGLAIANTGELFF. In nucleotides, the CDR3 is TGTGCCAGCAGGGCCGGGCTAGCGATCGCGAACACCGGGGAGCTGTTTTTT. The whole variable domain, filled in from reference TRBV2 and TRBJ2-2, reads EPEVTQTPSHQVTQMGQEVILRCVPISNHLYFYWYRQILGQKVEFLVSFYNNEISEKSEIFDDQFSVERPDGSNFTLKIRSTKLEDSAMYFCASRAGLAIANTGELFFGEGSRLTVL.

This clone was seen once. The chain couples TRBV5-4 to TRBJ1-3; D possibly corresponds to TRBD1 (5 bases). The V gene lost 0 bases and the J gene lost 2 bases, with 6 bases spanning the gap. The CDR3 runs to 14 residues. Germline V gene lookup returns CDR1 SGHNT and CDR2 YYREEE (reference sequence). CDR3 protein: CASSLVGAGNTIYF. CDR3 nucleotides: TGTGCCAGCAGCTTGGTAGGGGCTGGAAACACCATATATTTT.

V usage is TRBV3-1 (or the pseudogene TRBV3-2) and J usage is TRBJ1-2; 8 bases map to TRBD1. Germline CDR1 and CDR2: LGHDT and YNNKEL (reference sequence). CDR3 length equals 14 residues. The V and J ends lost 2 bases and 7 bases, in that order; junction bases with no gene match: 6. CDR3 amino acids: CASSQNQGAGGYTF. The CDR3 DNA follows: TGTGCCAGCAGCCAAAACCAGGGGGCTGGTGGCTACACCTTC.

V and J are TRBV19 and TRBJ2-1; D is uncertain. Trimming shortened V by 1 base and J by 8 bases, and 9 bases separated the two germline ends. The CDR3 is 13 residues long. CDR1 is LNHDA, CDR2 SQIVND, per germline (reference sequence). The DNA for the CDR3 is TGTGCCAGTAGTATAGGACTCAGTTATGAGCAGTTCTTC. As protein: CASSIGLSYEQFF.

This rearrangement joins TRBV5-1 to TRBJ2-7, with D perhaps TRBD2 (5 bases). The CDR3 is made up of 17 amino acids. Germline V gives CDR1 SGHRS, CDR2 YFSETQ. V was pared by 3 bases and J by 6 bases, with 25 bases between. The CDR3 sequence is CASSSTTTRGATSEQYF. Here the CDR3 DNA reads TGCGCCAGCAGCTCAACCACGACCCGGGGAGCTACCTCCGAGCAGTACTTC. The entire variable domain, with the rest obtained from reference TRBV5-1 and TRBJ2-7, is as follows: KAGVTQTPRYLIKTRGQQVTLSCSPISGHRSVSWYQQTPGQGLQFLFEYFSETQRNKGNFPGRFSGRQFSNSRSEMNVSTLELGDSALYLCASSSTTTRGATSEQYFGPGTRLTVT.

The rearrangement joins TRBV6-5 to TRBJ2-7; a weak D match, TRBD1 (6 bases). V lost 9 bases, J lost 3 bases, and 12 bases lay in between. The germline gives CDR1 MNHEY, CDR2 SVGAGI. The CDR3 totals 12 residues. CDR3 residues: CASWDTLYEQYF. CDR3 nucleotides: TGTGCCAGTTGGGACACGCTCTACGAGCAGTACTTC.

The V call is TRBV6-2 or TRBV6-3, the J call TRBJ1-2; 12 nucleotides match TRBD1. Germline values: CDR1 MNHEY, CDR2 SVGEGT. CDR3 size: 17 residues. The trim removed 2 bases at V and 5 bases at J, leaving 9 bases unmatched. The CDR3 sequence: CASSYGWGQGASYGYTF. The CDR3 DNA follows: TGTGCCAGCAGTTACGGTTGGGGACAGGGGGCCTCATATGGCTACACCTTC.

In nucleotides, the CDR3 is TGTGCCAGCAGTTTAGAATCGAGAGGGATTAAGGTCGGGGAGCTGTTTTTT. This gives the protein CASSLESRGIKVGELFF. The V call is TRBV28, the J call TRBJ2-2; tentative D call: TRBD2 (5 bases). The V gene's germline CDR1 is MDHEN and CDR2 SYDVKM. This CDR3 comprises 17 residues. The germline V and J ends were trimmed by 2 bases and 7 bases, with 20 bases remaining between them.

The chain carries TRBV10-1 and TRBJ2-4; the match to TRBD1 covers 9 bases. Germline V CDR1 and CDR2: WNHNN, SYGVQD (reference sequence). With 5 bases clipped from V and 4 bases from J, the junction kept 3 bases outside the gene matches. This CDR3 contains 14 residues. The CDR3 DNA reads TGCGCCAGCAGTACCGGGACAGGGAAAAACATTCAGTACTTC. Its translation: CASSTGTGKNIQYF.

V and J are TRBV29-1 and TRBJ1-2; D gene uncertain. This CDR3 comprises 14 residues. Trimming pared 4 bases from V and 4 bases from J, leaving 16 bases between. CDR1 is SQVTM, CDR2 ANQGSEA, per germline. CDR3 bases: TGCAGCGTTGTTCTGCATAGTCACAGCTATGGCTACACCTTC. Protein: CSVVLHSHSYGYTF.

The chain links TRBV11-2 to TRBJ1-2; a possible D gene is TRBD1 (5 bases). The V gene lost 5 bases and the J gene lost 4 bases, with 11 bases spanning the gap. The CDR3 covers 13 residues. Germline V gene data show CDR1 as SGHAT and CDR2 as FQNNGV. In DNA form, the CDR3 reads TGTGCCAGCAGCCTTGCGGGGGGCTATGGCTACACCTTC. This encodes CASSLAGGYGYTF. Supplemented by reference TRBV11-2 and TRBJ1-2, the full variable domain reads EAGVAQSPRYKIIEKRQSVAFWCNPISGHATLYWYQQILGQGPKLLIQFQNNGVVDDSQLPKDRFSAERLKGVDSTLKIQPAKLEDSAVYLCASSLAGGYGYTFGSGTRLTVV.

J is TRBJ1-2 and V is TRBV28, with 7 bases matching TRBD1. Germline-derived CDR1 and CDR2 are MDHEN and SYDVKM. V was pared by 3 bases and J by 4 bases, with 8 bases of the junction left unmatched. The CDR3 totals 15 residues. In DNA form, the CDR3 reads TGTGCCAGCAGTTTGTCGGGACAGAACAGCTATGGCTACACCTTC. Translation: CASSLSGQNSYGYTF.

The chain uses TRBV27 and TRBJ2-7; a possible D gene is TRBD1 (6 bases). Between the trimmed V and J ends, which lost 5 bases and 5 bases, there was a span of 13 bases. CDR1 MNHEY and CDR2 SMNVEV come from the germline V gene (reference sequence). The CDR3 totals 13 residues. The CDR3 coding sequence is TGTGCCAGCAGTCAAACAACAGGGCACGAGCAGTACTTC. It translates to CASSQTTGHEQYF.

This rearrangement joins TRBV2 to TRBJ2-7, with 7 positions matching TRBD1. The J segment lost 3 bases and the V segment lost 6 bases, leaving 5 bases of the junction unmatched. This CDR3 is 13 amino acids long. Germline loops: CDR1 SNHLY, CDR2 FYNNEI. CDR3 sequence: CASSRDRNYEQYF. DNA for the CDR3: TGTGCCAGCAGCCGGGACAGAAACTACGAGCAGTACTTC.